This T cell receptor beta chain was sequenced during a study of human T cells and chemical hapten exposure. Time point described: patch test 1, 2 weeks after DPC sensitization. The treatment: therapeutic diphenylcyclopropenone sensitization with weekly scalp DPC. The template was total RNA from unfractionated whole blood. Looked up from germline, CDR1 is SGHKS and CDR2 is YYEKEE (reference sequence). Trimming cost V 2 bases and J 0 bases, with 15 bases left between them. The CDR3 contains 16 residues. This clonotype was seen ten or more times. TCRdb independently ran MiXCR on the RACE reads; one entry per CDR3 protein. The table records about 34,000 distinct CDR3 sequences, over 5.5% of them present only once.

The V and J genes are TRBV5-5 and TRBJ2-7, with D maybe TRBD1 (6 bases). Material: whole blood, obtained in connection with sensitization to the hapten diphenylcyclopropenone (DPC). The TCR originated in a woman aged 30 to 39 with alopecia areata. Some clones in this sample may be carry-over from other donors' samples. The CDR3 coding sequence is TGTGCCAGCAGCTTCCGATCAGGGGCTAGCTCCTACGAGCAGTACTTC. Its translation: CASSFRSGASSYEQYF.